Below, 26 T cell receptor beta chains from the same sample are listed, as sequenced in a study of cytomegalovirus exposure and HLA in healthy donors. Both 60 Vbeta primers and 13 Jbeta primers went into the PCR. TCRdb keeps only in-frame clones here, not all; method: immunoSEQ multiplex PCR. The table records roughly 200,000 clones, about 87% of them present only once. Sequencing was carried out using PBMCs. The receptors shown here come from a man under 40 in good health and CMV-seronegative.

V gene TRBV6-1 combines with J gene TRBJ2-7, with a tentative D call TRBD1 (8 bases). The V gene's germline CDR1 is MNHNS and CDR2 SASEGT. The V end was cut by 6 bases, the J end by 1 base, with 16 bases between. The CDR3 totals 15 residues. CDR3 nucleotides: TGTGCCAGCAGGAATGACAGGGGAGGGTCCTACGAGCAGTACTTC. It translates to CASRNDRGGSYEQYF.

The J gene is TRBJ1-1, the V gene TRBV7-8, with no clear D. Germline V gene data show CDR1 as SGHVS and CDR2 as FQNEAQ. CDR3 length: 13 amino acids. Trimming removed 6 bases at V and 2 bases at J, with 10 bases between. CDR3 DNA: TGTGCCAGCAGGGAGGACGGAAACACTGAAGCTTTCTTT. It yields the protein CASREDGNTEAFF.

The chain employs TRBV28 and TRBJ2-3; D gene ambiguous. The germline CDR1 and CDR2 sequences are MDHEN and SYDVKM. Trimming left V 3 bases short and J 2 bases short, with 6 bases between. The CDR3 loop spans 13 amino acids. The CDR3: CASSFSFTDTQYF. In DNA, the CDR3 is TGTGCCAGCAGTTTCTCCTTCACAGATACGCAGTATTTT.

The chain links TRBV7-2 to TRBJ1-1; D remains ambiguous. The CDR3 runs 17 residues. V gave up 5 bases and J gave up 4 bases, with 23 bases separating them. Germline-derived CDR1 and CDR2 are SGHTA and FQGNSA. The DNA for the CDR3 is TGTGCCAGCAGCCCCCAGTTGGGGAGGACGGTTCGCACTGAAGCTTTCTTT. Protein: CASSPQLGRTVRTEAFF.

This sequence joins TRBV7-9 and TRBJ2-5; TRBD2 is a possible D gene (6 bases). The V gene lost 0 bases and the J gene lost 2 bases, with 10 bases spanning the gap. CDR1 is SEHNR, CDR2 FQNEAQ, per germline (reference sequence). The length of the CDR3 is 15 residues. CDR3 nucleotides: TGTGCCAGCAGCTTAGCAGGCGGGGTACAAGAGACCCAGTACTTC. Translation gives CASSLAGGVQETQYF.

The chain recombines TRBV4-3 with TRBJ2-7; 12 bases are shared with TRBD1. CDR3 length equals 16 residues. Germline assignment: CDR1 LGHNA and CDR2 YSLEER. V shed 2 bases, J shed 5 bases, and the junction held 7 bases outside the gene matches. The CDR3 sequence: CASSQSLGQGADEQYF. The CDR3 DNA reads TGCGCCAGCAGCCAATCCTTGGGACAGGGGGCTGACGAGCAGTACTTC.

The gene calls are TRBV28 and TRBJ2-5; a weak D match, TRBD1 (5 bases). The CDR3 covers 14 residues. Germline V gives CDR1 MDHEN, CDR2 SYDVKM. The V and J ends lost 5 bases and 4 bases respectively, with 14 bases between them. CDR3 protein: CASSRSRVGETQYF. The CDR3 nucleotides read TGTGCCAGCAGTAGGTCCAGGGTAGGAGAGACCCAGTACTTC.

The chain carries TRBV5-8 and TRBJ2-1, with 8 bases identical to TRBD1. CDR3 length: 15 residues. Germline loops: CDR1 SGHTS, CDR2 YDEGEE. V lost 4 bases and J lost 3; bases outside the gene matches: 6. The CDR3 is CASSPRTGIYNEQFF. The CDR3 DNA reads TGTGCCAGCAGCCCCCGGACAGGGATCTACAATGAGCAGTTCTTC.

This clone came up a few times. The chain carries TRBV7-8 and TRBJ2-7; TRBD1 matches at 9 bases. CDR3 length equals 14 residues. V lost 1 base and J lost 9; bases outside the gene matches: 7. Germline lookup yields CDR1 SGHVS and CDR2 FQNEAQ. CDR3 DNA: TGTGCCAGCAGCTTAGGTGAGACAGGGGGTCGGCAGTACTTC. This codes for CASSLGETGGRQYF.

The chain is built from TRBV18 and TRBJ2-7; perhaps TRBD1 as D (5 bases). V gave up 3 bases and J gave up 2 bases, with 11 bases separating them. Germline CDR1 and CDR2: KGHSH and LQKENI. The length of the CDR3 is 14 residues. CDR3 nucleotides: TGTGCCAGCTCACCTCAGACAGCAACCTACGAGCAGTACTTC. Translating it yields CASSPQTATYEQYF.

The rearrangement links TRBV19 to TRBJ1-2; 9 bases match TRBD1. Germline CDR1 and CDR2: LNHDA and SQIVND (reference sequence). Trimming took 1 base from V and 4 from J; bases not matched to a gene: 7. This CDR3 contains 16 residues. The DNA for the CDR3 is TGTGCCAGTAGTATAGCCCGGACAGGGGATAGCTATGGCTACACCTTC. Residues: CASSIARTGDSYGYTF.

The chain has TRBV30 and TRBJ2-6, with TRBD1 matching over 10 bases. This CDR3 has 16 amino acids. Germline CDR1 is GTSNPN and CDR2 is SVGIG (reference sequence). The V segment lost 1 base and the J segment 3 bases; nucleotides outside the gene matches: 3. The CDR3 DNA is TGTGCCTGGAGTGCAGGACAGGGGGGTGGGGCCAACGTCCTGACTTTC. Translation gives CAWSAGQGGGANVLTF.

The rearrangement uses TRBV18 and TRBJ1-1; TRBD1 agrees at 9 bases. The CDR3 is made up of 15 amino acids. Germline CDR1 and CDR2: KGHSH and LQKENI. V was pared by 6 bases and J by 4 bases, with 9 bases of the junction left unmatched. The CDR3, as DNA: TGTGCCAGCTCGCGAGACGGGACAGGGATCACTGAAGCTTTCTTT. This encodes CASSRDGTGITEAFF.

V gene TRBV19 combines with J gene TRBJ2-2, with D tentatively TRBD1 (6 bases). The germline V and J ends were trimmed by 7 bases and 3 bases, with 9 bases remaining between them. The CDR3 is made up of 13 amino acids. Germline V lookup: CDR1 LNHDA, CDR2 SQIVND (reference sequence). CDR3 protein: CASIQGHTGELFF. The CDR3 DNA reads TGTGCCAGTATACAGGGCCACACCGGGGAGCTGTTTTTT.

The chain is built from TRBV21-1 and TRBJ2-3; TRBD2 is the table's D call and was not checked against the DNA. TRBV21-1 is listed as a pseudogene. The CDR3 consists of 18 residues. CDR3 DNA: TGTGCCAGCAGCATGCGGGGGCCATGCCAGCAAAGCACAGATACGCAGTATTTT. Its translation is CASSMRGPCQQSTDTQYF.

The rearrangement links TRBV28 to TRBJ1-2, with 9 bases identical to TRBD1. With 8 bases clipped from V and 6 bases from J, the junction kept 10 bases outside the gene matches. CDR1 and CDR2 (germline): MDHEN, SYDVKM. The CDR3 length is 14 residues. As DNA, the CDR3 is TGTGCCAGCTTCCGACAGGGGGAGCGAAATGGCTACACCTTC. Amino acids: CASFRQGERNGYTF.

This chain joins TRBV25-1 and TRBJ1-4; D is unclear. The CDR3 sequence is 15 residues long. Germline V gene data show CDR1 as MGHDK and CDR2 as SYGVNS. Trimming stripped 0 bases from V and 8 bases from J, with 13 bases between. The CDR3 DNA sequence: TGTGCCAGCAGTGAATATCCGGCGGGTCGAGAAAAACTGTTTTTT. This sequence encodes CASSEYPAGREKLFF.

The V and J genes are TRBV7-6 and TRBJ2-3, with 7 bases that match TRBD1. CDR3 length: 16 residues. In germline, CDR1 is SGHVS, CDR2 FNYEAQ. The V gene end was trimmed by 4 bases and the J gene end by 3 bases; junction bases not matched to a gene: 10. In nucleotides, the CDR3 is TGTGCCAGCAGCTCCAACAGGGGAAGGGGGACAGATACGCAGTATTTT. It encodes CASSSNRGRGTDTQYF.

The V and J genes are TRBV19 and TRBJ1-2, with 7 bases identical to TRBD1. Trimming took 7 bases from V and 4 from J; bases not matched to a gene: 9. In germline, CDR1 is LNHDA, CDR2 SQIVND (reference sequence). This CDR3 contains 14 residues. The CDR3 reads CASTPGTESYGYTF. The CDR3 bases are TGTGCCAGTACCCCCGGGACAGAATCCTATGGCTACACCTTC.

The chain joins TRBV29-1 to TRBJ2-2, with 10 bases fitting TRBD2. This CDR3 is 15 amino acids long. Germline assignment: CDR1 SQVTM and CDR2 ANQGSEA. After removal of 6 bases from V and 5 bases from J, the junction contained 9 bases not matched to a gene. In DNA, the CDR3 is TGCAGCGTCGGCTTCGGACTAGCGGTGACCGGGGAGCTGTTTTTT. Translation: CSVGFGLAVTGELFF.

The V and J genes are TRBV7-9 and TRBJ2-2; 10 nucleotides match TRBD2. Per the germline V gene, CDR1 is SEHNR and CDR2 is FQNEAQ (reference sequence). V dropped 6 bases and J dropped 4; count of bases not matched to a gene: 11. This CDR3 is built from 17 residues. Written as DNA, the CDR3 is TGTGCCAGCAGAGACGAGGCCGGGACTAGCGTCACCGGGGAGCTGTTTTTT. This sequence encodes CASRDEAGTSVTGELFF.

The rearrangement links TRBV27 to TRBJ2-7; 12 positions agree with TRBD2. Germline CDR1 is MNHEY and CDR2 is SMNVEV (reference sequence). Unmatched junction bases numbered 5, after V lost 7 bases and J lost 1 base. This CDR3 comprises 15 residues. The CDR3 nucleotides read TGTGCCAGCAACCCTAGCGGGAGGGTTTCCTACGAGCAGTACTTC. The encoded protein is CASNPSGRVSYEQYF.

This clone has just one count. The V gene is TRBV27, the J gene TRBJ2-7, with D perhaps TRBD1 (6 bases). Germline V lookup: CDR1 MNHEY, CDR2 SMNVEV (reference sequence). This CDR3 comprises 17 residues. V lost 0 bases, J lost 6 bases, and 21 bases lay in between. The CDR3 region has the DNA TGTGCCAGCAGTTTATCGATACCAGGGGCCCCATCCCGCGAGCAGTACTTC. This gives the protein CASSLSIPGAPSREQYF.

This sequence joins TRBV4-1 and TRBJ2-4, with D unresolved. From germline, CDR1 is MGHRA and CDR2 YSYEKL. V was shortened by 6 bases and J by 0 bases, with 6 bases between the two germline ends. CDR3 length: 13 residues. The CDR3 bases are TGCGCCAGCAGTCGGGTAGCCAAAAACATTCAGTACTTC. The encoded protein is CASSRVAKNIQYF.

This chain joins TRBV5-1 and TRBJ2-5, with a weak D call TRBD2 (5 bases). Germline lookup yields CDR1 SGHRS and CDR2 YFSETQ. With 5 bases removed from V and 1 base from J, the gap between germline ends came to 9 bases. The CDR3 sequence is 13 residues long. CDR3 DNA: TGCGCCAGCAGGCGGACTTCCCAAGAGACCCAGTACTTC. Protein: CASRRTSQETQYF.

Note on this clone: At one end the junction does not follow the germline gene, possibly because of a read error. The rearrangement joins TRBV15 to TRBJ2-5; TRBD1 agrees at 12 bases. The CDR3 totals 20 residues. Per the germline V gene, CDR1 is LNHNV and CDR2 is YYDKDF (reference sequence). The CDR3 loop is CVTSRDQQGTGGAYQETQYF. DNA for the CDR3: TGTGTCACCAGCAGAGATCAACAAGGGACAGGGGGCGCTTACCAAGAGACCCAGTACTTC.